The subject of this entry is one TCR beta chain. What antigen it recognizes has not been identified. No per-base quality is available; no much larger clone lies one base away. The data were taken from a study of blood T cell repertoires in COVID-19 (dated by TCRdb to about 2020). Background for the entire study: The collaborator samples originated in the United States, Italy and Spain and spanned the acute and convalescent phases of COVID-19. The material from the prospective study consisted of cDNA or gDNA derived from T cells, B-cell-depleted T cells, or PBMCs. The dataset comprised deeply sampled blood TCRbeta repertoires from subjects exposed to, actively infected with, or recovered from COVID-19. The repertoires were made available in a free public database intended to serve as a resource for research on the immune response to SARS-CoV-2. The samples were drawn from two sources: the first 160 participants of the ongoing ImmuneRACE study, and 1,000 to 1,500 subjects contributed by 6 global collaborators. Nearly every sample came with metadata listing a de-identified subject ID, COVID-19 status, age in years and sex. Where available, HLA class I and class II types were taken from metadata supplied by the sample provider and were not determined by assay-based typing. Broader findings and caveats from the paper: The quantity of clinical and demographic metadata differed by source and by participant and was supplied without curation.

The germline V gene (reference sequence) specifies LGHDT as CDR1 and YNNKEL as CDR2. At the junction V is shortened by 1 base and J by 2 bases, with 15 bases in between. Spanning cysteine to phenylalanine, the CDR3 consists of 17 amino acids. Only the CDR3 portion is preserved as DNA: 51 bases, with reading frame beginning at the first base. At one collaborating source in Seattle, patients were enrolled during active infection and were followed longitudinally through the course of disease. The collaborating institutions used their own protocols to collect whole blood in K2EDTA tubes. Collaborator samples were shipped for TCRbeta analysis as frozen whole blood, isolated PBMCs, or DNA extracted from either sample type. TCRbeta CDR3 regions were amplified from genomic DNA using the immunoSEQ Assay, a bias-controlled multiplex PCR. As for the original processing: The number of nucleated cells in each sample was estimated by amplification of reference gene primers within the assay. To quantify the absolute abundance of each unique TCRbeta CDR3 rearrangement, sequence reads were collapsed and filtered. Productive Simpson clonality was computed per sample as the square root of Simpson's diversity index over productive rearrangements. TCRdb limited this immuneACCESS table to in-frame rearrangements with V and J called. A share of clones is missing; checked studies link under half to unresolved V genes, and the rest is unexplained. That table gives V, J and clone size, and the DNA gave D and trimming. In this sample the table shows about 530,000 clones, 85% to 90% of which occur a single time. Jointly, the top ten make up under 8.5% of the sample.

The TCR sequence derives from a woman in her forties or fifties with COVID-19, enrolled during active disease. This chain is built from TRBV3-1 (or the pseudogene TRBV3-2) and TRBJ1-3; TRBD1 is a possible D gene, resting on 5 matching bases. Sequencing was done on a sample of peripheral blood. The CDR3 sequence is CASSQALRGATGNTIYF. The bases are TGTGCCAGCAGCCAAGCACTTCGTGGGGCAACTGGAAACACCATATATTTT.